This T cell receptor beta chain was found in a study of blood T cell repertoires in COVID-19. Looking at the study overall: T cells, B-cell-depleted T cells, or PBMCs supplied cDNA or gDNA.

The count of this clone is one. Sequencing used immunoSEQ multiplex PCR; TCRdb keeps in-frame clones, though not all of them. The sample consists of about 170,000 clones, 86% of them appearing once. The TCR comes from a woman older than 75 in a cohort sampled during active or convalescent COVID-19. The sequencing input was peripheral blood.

The CDR3 nucleotides read TGTGCCAGCAGCCTTTGGACTAGCGGGGGGGCGGATGAGCAGTTCTTC. It specifies CASSLWTSGGADEQFF. The chain joins TRBV7-2 to TRBJ2-1, with TRBD2 identical over 15 bases. This CDR3 contains 16 residues. Germline assignment: CDR1 SGHTA and CDR2 FQGNSA. J lost 8 bases, V lost 5 bases, and 7 bases had no gene match.